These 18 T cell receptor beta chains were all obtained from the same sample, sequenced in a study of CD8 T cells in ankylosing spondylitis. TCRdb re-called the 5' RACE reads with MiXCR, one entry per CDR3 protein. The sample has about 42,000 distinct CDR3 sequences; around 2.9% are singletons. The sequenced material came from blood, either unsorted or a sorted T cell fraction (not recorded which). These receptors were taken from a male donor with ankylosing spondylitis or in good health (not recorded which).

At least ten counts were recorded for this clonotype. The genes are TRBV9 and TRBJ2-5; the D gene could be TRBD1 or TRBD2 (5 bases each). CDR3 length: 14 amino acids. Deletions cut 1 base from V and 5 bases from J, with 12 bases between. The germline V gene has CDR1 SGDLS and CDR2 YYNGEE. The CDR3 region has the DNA TGTGCCAGCAGCGTAAGAGGGGCAACGGAGACCCAGTACTTC. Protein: CASSVRGATETQYF.

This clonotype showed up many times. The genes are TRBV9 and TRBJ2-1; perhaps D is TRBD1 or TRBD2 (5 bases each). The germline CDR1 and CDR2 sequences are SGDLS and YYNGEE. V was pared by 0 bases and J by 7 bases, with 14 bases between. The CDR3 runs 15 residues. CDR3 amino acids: CASSVGGVFGNEQFF. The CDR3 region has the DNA TGTGCCAGCAGCGTAGGAGGGGTCTTTGGGAATGAGCAGTTCTTC.

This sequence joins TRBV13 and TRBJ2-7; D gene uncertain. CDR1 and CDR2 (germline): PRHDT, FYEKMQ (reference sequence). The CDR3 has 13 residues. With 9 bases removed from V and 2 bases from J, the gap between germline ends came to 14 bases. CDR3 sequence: CARTRRVPYEQYF. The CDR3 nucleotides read TGTGCCAGGACTCGACGAGTTCCCTACGAGCAGTACTTC. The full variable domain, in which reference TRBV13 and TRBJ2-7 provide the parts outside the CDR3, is AAGVIQSPRHLIKEKRETATLKCYPIPRHDTVYWYQQGPGQDPQFLISFYEKMQSDKGSIPDRFSAQQFSDYHSELNMSSLELGDSALYFCARTRRVPYEQYFGPGTRLTVT.

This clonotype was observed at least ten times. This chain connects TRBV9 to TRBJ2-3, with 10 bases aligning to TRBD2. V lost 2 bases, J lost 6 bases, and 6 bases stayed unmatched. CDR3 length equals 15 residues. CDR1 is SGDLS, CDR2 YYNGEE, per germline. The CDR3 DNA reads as TGTGCCAGCAGCGTTTCTAGCGGGAGCTCGGATACGCAGTATTTT. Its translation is CASSVSSGSSDTQYF.

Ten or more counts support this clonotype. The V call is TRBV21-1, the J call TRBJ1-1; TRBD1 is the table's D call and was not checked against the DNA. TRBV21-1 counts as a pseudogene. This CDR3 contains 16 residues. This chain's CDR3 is CASKKRVEGGDTEAFF. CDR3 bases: TGTGCCAGCAAAAAAAGGGTGGAAGGGGGCGACACTGAAGCTTTCTTT.

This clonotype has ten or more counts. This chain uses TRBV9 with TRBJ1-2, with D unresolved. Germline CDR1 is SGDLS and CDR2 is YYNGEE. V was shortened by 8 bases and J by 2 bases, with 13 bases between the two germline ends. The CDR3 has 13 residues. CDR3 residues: CASSAGTNYGYTF. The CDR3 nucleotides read TGTGCCAGTTCTGCCGGCACCAACTATGGCTACACCTTC.

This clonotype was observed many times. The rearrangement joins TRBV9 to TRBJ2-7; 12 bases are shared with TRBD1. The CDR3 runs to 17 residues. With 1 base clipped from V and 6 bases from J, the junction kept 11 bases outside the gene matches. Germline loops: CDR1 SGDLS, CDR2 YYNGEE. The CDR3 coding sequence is TGTGCCAGCAGCGTATGGGCTACCGGGACAGGGGGCGGCGAGCAGTACTTC. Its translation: CASSVWATGTGGGEQYF.

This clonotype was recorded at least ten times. The CDR3 sequence: CASSTGTTTYNEQFF. CDR3 bases: TGTGCCAGCAGCACCGGGACTACAACCTACAATGAGCAGTTCTTC. The chain recombines TRBV9 with TRBJ2-1; 7 bases align to TRBD2. V gave up 4 bases and J gave up 2 bases; unmatched junction bases: 6. The germline CDR1 and CDR2 sequences are SGDLS and YYNGEE. The length of the CDR3 is 15 residues.

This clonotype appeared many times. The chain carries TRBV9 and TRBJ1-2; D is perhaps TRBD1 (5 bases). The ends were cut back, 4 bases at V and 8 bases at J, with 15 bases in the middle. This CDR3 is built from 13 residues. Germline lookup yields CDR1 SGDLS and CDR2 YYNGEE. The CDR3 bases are TGTGCCAGCAGCTCCGGGGCCTGGGACGGCTACACCTTC. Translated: CASSSGAWDGYTF.

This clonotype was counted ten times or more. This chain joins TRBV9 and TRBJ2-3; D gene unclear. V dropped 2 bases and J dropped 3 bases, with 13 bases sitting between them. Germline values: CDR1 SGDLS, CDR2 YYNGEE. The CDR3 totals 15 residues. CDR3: CASSVSPEATDTQYF. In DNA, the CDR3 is TGTGCCAGCAGCGTGTCCCCCGAAGCAACAGATACGCAGTATTTT. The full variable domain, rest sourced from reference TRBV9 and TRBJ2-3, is DSGVTQTPKHLITATGQRVTLRCSPRSGDLSVYWYQQSLDQGLQFLIQYYNGEERAKGNILERFSAQQFPDLHSELNLSSLELGDSALYFCASSVSPEATDTQYFGPGTRLTVL.

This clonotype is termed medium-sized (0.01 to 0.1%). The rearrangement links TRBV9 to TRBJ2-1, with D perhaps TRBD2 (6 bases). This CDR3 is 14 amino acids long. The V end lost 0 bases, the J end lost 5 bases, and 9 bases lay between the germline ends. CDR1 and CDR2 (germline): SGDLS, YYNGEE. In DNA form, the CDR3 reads TGTGCCAGCAGCGTAGCGGGAGTACACAATGAGCAGTTCTTC. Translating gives CASSVAGVHNEQFF.

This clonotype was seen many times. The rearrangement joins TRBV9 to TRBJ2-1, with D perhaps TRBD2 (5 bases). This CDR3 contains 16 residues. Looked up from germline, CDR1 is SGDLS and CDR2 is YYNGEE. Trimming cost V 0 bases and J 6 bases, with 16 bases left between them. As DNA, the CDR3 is TGTGCCAGCAGCGTAGGCCCAGACCGCGGAGGCAATGAGCAGTTCTTC. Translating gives CASSVGPDRGGNEQFF.

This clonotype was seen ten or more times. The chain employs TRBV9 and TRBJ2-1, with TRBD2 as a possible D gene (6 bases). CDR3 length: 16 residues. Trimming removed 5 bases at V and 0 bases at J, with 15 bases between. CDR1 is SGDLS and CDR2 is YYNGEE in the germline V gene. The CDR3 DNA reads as TGTGCCAGCAGTCGGCGGGCGGGGCGCTCCTACAATGAGCAGTTCTTC. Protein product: CASSRRAGRSYNEQFF.

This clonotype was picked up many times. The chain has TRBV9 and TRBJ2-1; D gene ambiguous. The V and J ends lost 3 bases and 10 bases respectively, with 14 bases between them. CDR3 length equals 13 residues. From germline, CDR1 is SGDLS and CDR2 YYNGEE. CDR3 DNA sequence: TGTGCCAGCAGCGCCGAGGTAGGGAACGAGCAGTTCTTC. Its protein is CASSAEVGNEQFF.

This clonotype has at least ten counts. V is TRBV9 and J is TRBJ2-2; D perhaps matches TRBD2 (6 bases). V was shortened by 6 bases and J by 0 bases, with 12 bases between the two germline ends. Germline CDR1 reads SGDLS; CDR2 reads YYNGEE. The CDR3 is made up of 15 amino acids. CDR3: CASTIAGTNTGELFF. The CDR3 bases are TGTGCCAGCACTATCGCGGGAACGAACACCGGGGAGCTGTTTTTT.

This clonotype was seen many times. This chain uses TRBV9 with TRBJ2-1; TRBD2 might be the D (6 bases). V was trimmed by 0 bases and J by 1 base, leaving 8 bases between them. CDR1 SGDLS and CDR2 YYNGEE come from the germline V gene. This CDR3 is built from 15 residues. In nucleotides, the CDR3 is TGTGCCAGCAGCGTAGCGGGAGTTTCCTACAATGAGCAGTTCTTC. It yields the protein CASSVAGVSYNEQFF.

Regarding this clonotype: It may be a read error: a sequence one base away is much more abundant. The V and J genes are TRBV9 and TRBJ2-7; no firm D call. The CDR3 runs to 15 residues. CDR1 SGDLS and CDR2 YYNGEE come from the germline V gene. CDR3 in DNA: TGTGCCAGCTGCGTAGCTATTGGCGGAGCCTACGAGCAGTACTTC. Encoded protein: CASCVAIGGAYEQYF. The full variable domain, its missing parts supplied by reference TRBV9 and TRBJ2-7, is DSGVTQTPKHLITATGQRVTLRCSPRSGDLSVYWYQQSLDQGLQFLIQYYNGEERAKGNILERFSAQQFPDLHSELNLSSLELGDSALYFCASCVAIGGAYEQYFGPGTRLTVT.

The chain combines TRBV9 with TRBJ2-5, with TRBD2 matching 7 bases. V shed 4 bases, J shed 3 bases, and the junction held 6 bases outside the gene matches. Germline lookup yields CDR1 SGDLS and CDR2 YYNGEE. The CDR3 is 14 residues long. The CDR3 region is CASSPHRGEETQYF. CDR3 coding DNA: TGTGCCAGCAGCCCCCACCGGGGGGAAGAGACCCAGTACTTC.